These 20 T cell receptor beta chains came from one sample sequenced in a study of cytomegalovirus exposure and HLA in healthy donors. In the PCR, 60 Vbeta and 13 Jbeta primers were used. Using immunoSEQ multiplex PCR, the repertoire was profiled, and TCRdb retains in-frame clones only, with some absent. In the table there are about 120,000 clones, around 78% of which are singletons. The sample taken for sequencing was PBMCs. The source is a woman under 40 in good health and CMV-seropositive.

The chain is built from TRBV6-1 and TRBJ2-3, with 11 nucleotides matching TRBD2. The length of the CDR3 is 14 residues. CDR1 and CDR2 (germline): MNHNS, SASEGT. Unmatched junction bases numbered 5, after V lost 6 bases and J lost 6 bases. Here the CDR3 reads CASSLAGGGDTQYF. In DNA form, the CDR3 reads TGTGCCAGCAGCCTAGCGGGGGGAGGTGATACGCAGTATTTT.

A note on this clone: One end of the junction does not line up with germline, which may come from a read error. This chain connects TRBV7-9 to TRBJ1-6; maybe TRBD1 (5 bases). The CDR3 is 15 residues long. Germline CDR1 and CDR2: SEHNR and FQNEAQ (reference sequence). CDR3 residues: CSSSLEQGTNSPLHF. The DNA of the CDR3 is TGTTCCAGCAGCTTAGAGCAGGGAACAAATTCACCCCTCCACTTT.

This chain links TRBV15 with TRBJ1-1; D possibly corresponds to TRBD1 (6 bases). The germline V and J ends were trimmed by 6 bases and 1 base, with 12 bases remaining between them. Per the germline V gene, CDR1 is LNHNV and CDR2 is YYDKDF (reference sequence). The CDR3 has 14 residues. The CDR3 DNA sequence: TGTGCCACCAGAATCACAGGGTCGAACACTGAAGCTTTCTTT. Translated: CATRITGSNTEAFF.

The rearrangement uses TRBV29-1 and TRBJ2-1; 7 nucleotides agree with TRBD1. The V gene end was trimmed by 3 bases and the J gene end by 6 bases; junction bases not matched to a gene: 8. Germline CDR1 SQVTM, CDR2 ANQGSEA. This CDR3 is 14 amino acids long. The CDR3 protein is CSVEGKGAGNEQFF. CDR3 in DNA: TGCAGCGTTGAGGGGAAGGGGGCCGGCAATGAGCAGTTCTTC.

A note on this clone: Given the absence of the conserved phenylalanine or tryptophan at the CDR3 end, a read error is likely. The chain links TRBV6-1 to TRBJ1-2; D unresolved. With 3 bases removed from V and 8 bases from J, the gap between germline ends came to 7 bases. The germline CDR1 and CDR2 sequences are MNHNS and SASEGT. CDR3 length equals 11 residues. CDR3 loop: CASSERGGYTL. The CDR3 coding sequence is TGTGCCAGCAGTGAGAGAGGGGGCTACACCCTC.

The V and J genes are TRBV9 and TRBJ2-2; D might be TRBD1 (5 bases). The V gene's germline CDR1 is SGDLS and CDR2 YYNGEE. V lost 2 bases, J lost 4 bases, and 12 bases lay in between. The CDR3 totals 15 residues. CDR3 sequence reads: CASSVGQGLTGELFF. DNA of the CDR3: TGTGCCAGCAGCGTGGGCCAGGGCCTCACCGGGGAGCTGTTTTTT.

In its sample, this clone was seen a few times. The V call is TRBV2, the J call TRBJ2-1; maybe TRBD2 (5 bases). This CDR3 is 13 amino acids long. Trimming cost V 5 bases and J 10 bases, with 15 bases left between them. The germline V gene encodes CDR1 SNHLY and CDR2 FYNNEI. This CDR3 reads CASSLTPRGEQFF. The CDR3, as DNA: TGTGCCAGCAGTTTGACCCCTAGAGGGGAGCAGTTCTTC.

The chain employs TRBV11-3 and TRBJ2-2; D is possibly TRBD1 (7 bases). The CDR3 is 15 residues long. Trimming cost V 0 bases and J 3 bases, with 8 bases left between them. Germline CDR1 and CDR2: SGHNT and YENEEA. The CDR3 loop reads CASSLDRGDTGELFF. For the CDR3, the DNA is TGTGCCAGCAGCTTAGACAGGGGGGACACCGGGGAGCTGTTTTTT.

The chain joins TRBV5-5 to TRBJ2-3; no clear D. Germline CDR1 is SGHKS and CDR2 is YYEKEE (reference sequence). Trimming took off 4 bases at V and 5 bases at J, with 14 bases between the two ends. This CDR3 is 14 amino acids long. CDR3: CASSELPYEDTQYF. In DNA, the CDR3 is TGTGCCAGCAGCGAACTGCCTTACGAAGATACGCAGTATTTT.

This chain connects TRBV30 to TRBJ1-5; a possible D gene is TRBD1 (6 bases). Germline assignment: CDR1 GTSNPN and CDR2 SVGIG (reference sequence). The CDR3 has 13 amino acids. V lost 5 bases and J lost 3, with 11 bases in between. For the CDR3, the DNA is TGTGCCTGGCAAAGGGACAACAATCAGCCCCAGCATTTT. Translating gives CAWQRDNNQPQHF.

V and J are TRBV30 and TRBJ1-5; no clear D. The CDR3 contains 15 residues. V lost 3 bases, J lost 7 bases, and 19 bases lay in between. Germline V gene lookup returns CDR1 GTSNPN and CDR2 SVGIG (reference sequence). The CDR3 nucleotides are TGTGCCTGGAGCAGCGGAGTTGGGTTTGGACAGCCCCAGCATTTT. It specifies CAWSSGVGFGQPQHF.

V gene TRBV7-6 combines with J gene TRBJ2-1; TRBD2 matches 15 bases. The CDR3 has 20 amino acids. With V trimmed by 5 bases and J by 0 bases, 11 bases remained unmatched. The germline CDR1 and CDR2 sequences are SGHVS and FNYEAQ. The DNA for the CDR3 is TGTGCCAGCAGCGCCGCCTACCGGACTAGCGGGGGGGCCTCCTACAATGAGCAGTTCTTC. This codes for CASSAAYRTSGGASYNEQFF.

The CDR3 reads CASSQLGSGGPVSYEQYF. As DNA, the CDR3 is TGTGCCAGCAGCCAGCTCGGTAGCGGGGGCCCCGTCTCCTACGAGCAGTACTTC. The chain combines TRBV11-2 with TRBJ2-7; 9 bases fit TRBD2. CDR1 and CDR2 (germline): SGHAT, FQNNGV. The CDR3 has 18 amino acids. The V gene end was trimmed by 5 bases and the J gene end by 0 bases; junction bases not matched to a gene: 14.

This sequence joins TRBV4-3 and TRBJ2-2; D might be TRBD2 (6 bases). CDR3 size: 15 residues. Germline V gene lookup returns CDR1 LGHNA and CDR2 YSLEER. V was shortened by 8 bases and J by 5 bases, with 18 bases between the two germline ends. The CDR3 spells CASAHARGRTGELFF. The CDR3 bases are TGCGCCAGCGCCCATGCTCGGGGGAGAACCGGGGAGCTGTTTTTT.

The chain combines TRBV28 with TRBJ1-2; D is uncertain. This CDR3 region has 13 residues. Germline CDR1 MDHEN, CDR2 SYDVKM. V lost 2 bases, J lost 2 bases, and 6 bases lay in between. CDR3 bases: TGTGCCAGCAGTTTAAACAGAAACTATGGCTACACCTTC. As protein: CASSLNRNYGYTF.

The table lists this clone with a few counts. J is TRBJ2-7 and V is TRBV15, with 9 positions matching TRBD2. This CDR3 is 15 amino acids long. V shed 0 bases and J 7 bases; nucleotides not matched to a gene: 7. CDR1 is LNHNV, CDR2 YYDKDF, per germline (reference sequence). CDR3 in DNA: TGTGCCACCAGCAGAGATGCGGGGGGGCCGGAGGAGCAGTACTTC. Protein sequence: CATSRDAGGPEEQYF.

This clone was recorded a few times. The chain employs TRBV9 and TRBJ2-7; weak D call: TRBD1 (5 bases). Germline lookup yields CDR1 SGDLS and CDR2 YYNGEE. Trimming removed 3 bases at V and 4 bases at J, with 11 bases between. The CDR3 contains 13 residues. The DNA of the CDR3 is TGTGCCAGCAGCGGGGGCAGCCCGTACGAGCAGTACTTC. Translation gives CASSGGSPYEQYF. Drawing the rest from reference TRBV9 and TRBJ2-7, the complete variable domain is DSGVTQTPKHLITATGQRVTLRCSPRSGDLSVYWYQQSLDQGLQFLIQYYNGEERAKGNILERFSAQQFPDLHSELNLSSLELGDSALYFCASSGGSPYEQYFGPGTRLTVT.

Here the CDR3 reads CATSSPDRGSHEQYF. The DNA for the CDR3 is TGTGCCACCAGCTCTCCGGACAGGGGTTCCCACGAGCAGTACTTC. This rearrangement joins TRBV15 to TRBJ2-7; 9 nucleotides agree with TRBD1. CDR1 and CDR2 from the germline V gene are LNHNV and YYDKDF (reference sequence). There are 15 residues in the CDR3. V lost 5 bases, J lost 5 bases, and 10 bases stayed unmatched.

For the CDR3, the DNA is TGTGCCAGCAGTCCGGGACAGGGAAAACATTTGGGCTACACCTTC. Translated: CASSPGQGKHLGYTF. The chain combines TRBV27 with TRBJ1-2; 9 bases match TRBD1. V lost 5 bases, J lost 8 bases, and 12 bases stayed unmatched. The CDR3 is made up of 15 amino acids. The germline V gene encodes CDR1 MNHEY and CDR2 SMNVEV (reference sequence).

This chain links TRBV2 with TRBJ2-5, with 14 bases that match TRBD2. Germline CDR1 reads SNHLY; CDR2 reads FYNNEI. Trimming removed 7 bases from V and 1 base from J; junction bases left unmatched: 14. The CDR3 spans 19 residues. The DNA of the CDR3 is TGTGCCAGCACTGCCAATGTGCCCGGACTAGCGGGGGGCCAAGAGACCCAGTACTTC. Translated, it gives CASTANVPGLAGGQETQYF.